The 15 T cell receptor beta chains reported below all come from one sample, sequenced in a study of T cell responses to AZD1222 COVID-19 vaccine. The table came from immunoSEQ multiplex PCR; TCRdb's copy has only in-frame clones and leaves some out. The table records 150,000 to 180,000 clones, more than 75% of them present only once. The specimen comprised peripheral blood, sampled on day 0 of AZD1222 vaccination. These receptors all come from an adult in good health.

The rearrangement links TRBV7-9 to TRBJ1-1; D is uncertain. Germline assignment: CDR1 SEHNR and CDR2 FQNEAQ (reference sequence). V was shortened by 8 bases and J by 5 bases, with 9 bases between the two germline ends. The CDR3 contains 11 residues. The CDR3 DNA reads as TGTGCCAGCCCCAACGGGACTGAAGCTTTCTTT. Translated, it gives CASPNGTEAFF.

This chain links TRBV12-5 with TRBJ1-5, with TRBD1 identical over 9 bases. The CDR3 contains 14 residues. With V trimmed by 5 bases and J by 6 bases, 5 bases remained unmatched. Germline lookup yields CDR1 LGHNT and CDR2 FRNRAP. The CDR3 coding sequence is TGTGCTAGTGGTCCGACAGGGGGTGGTCAGCCCCAGCATTTT. It translates to CASGPTGGGQPQHF. The full variable domain, with the rest looked up from reference TRBV12-5 and TRBJ1-5, is DARVTQTPRHKVTEMGQEVTMRCQPILGHNTVFWYRQTMMQGLELLAYFRNRAPLDDSGMPKDRFSAEMPDATLATLKIQPSEPRDSAVYFCASGPTGGGQPQHFGDGTRLSIL.

The CDR3 DNA reads TGTGCCAGCAGTGAATCGATAGACAGGGTGGATCAGCCCCAGCATTTT. Protein product: CASSESIDRVDQPQHF. V and J are TRBV25-1 and TRBJ1-5, with 7 bases identical to TRBD1. CDR1 and CDR2 from the germline V gene are MGHDK and SYGVNS. This CDR3 is 16 amino acids long. V was pared by 1 base and J by 5 bases, with 8 bases of the junction left unmatched.

This clone has just a few counts. The chain links TRBV2 to TRBJ1-1, with D maybe TRBD1 (6 bases). Trimming removed 9 bases from V and 3 bases from J, with 17 bases in between. CDR1 and CDR2 from the germline V gene are SNHLY and FYNNEI. The CDR3 extends over 14 amino acids. The CDR3 DNA reads as TGTGCCAGTAGGTGGGGGGGCTGGGACACTGAAGCTTTCTTT. This translates into CASRWGGWDTEAFF.

This chain links TRBV24-1 with TRBJ2-5, with D perhaps matching TRBD2 (6 bases). The V end was cut by 4 bases, the J end by 5 bases, with 13 bases between. This CDR3 comprises 14 residues. Per the germline V gene, CDR1 is KGHDR and CDR2 is SFDVKD. The CDR3 coding sequence is TGTGCCACCAGTGAAAGGAGGGCCGGGGAGACCCAGTACTTC. This encodes CATSERRAGETQYF.

This chain uses TRBV14 with TRBJ2-7; unclear D gene. The CDR3 spans 14 residues. Trimming took off 0 bases at V and 4 bases at J, with 10 bases between the two ends. From germline, CDR1 is SGHDN and CDR2 FVKESK. CDR3 DNA: TGTGCCAGCAGCCAAGATTTCGTAGTTTACGAGCAGTACTTC. Translation: CASSQDFVVYEQYF.

This chain joins TRBV10-3 and TRBJ1-5; D perhaps matches TRBD1 (6 bases). V was cut by 2 bases and J by 0 bases, with 8 bases left in between. The CDR3 sequence is 15 residues long. CDR1 ENHRY and CDR2 SYGVKD come from the germline V gene. The CDR3 loop is CAISEKTGSNQPQHF. CDR3 bases: TGTGCCATCAGTGAGAAGACAGGTAGCAATCAGCCCCAGCATTTT.

This CDR3 is CASSSTPPGLGEKLFF. CDR3 DNA: TGCGCCAGCAGCTCTACCCCCCCGGGACTGGGGGAAAAACTGTTTTTT. The rearrangement joins TRBV5-1 to TRBJ1-4; weak D call: TRBD1 (5 bases). Germline V gene lookup returns CDR1 SGHRS and CDR2 YFSETQ. Trimming pared 3 bases from V and 8 bases from J, leaving 20 bases between. The CDR3 is 16 amino acids.

The chain employs TRBV7-9 and TRBJ1-1; D is perhaps TRBD1 (5 bases). The CDR3 has 14 residues. Trimming pared 3 bases from V and 4 bases from J, leaving 12 bases between. Per the germline V gene, CDR1 is SEHNR and CDR2 is FQNEAQ (reference sequence). The CDR3 sequence: CASSFRRVSTEAFF. CDR3 sequence (DNA): TGTGCCAGCAGCTTTCGCAGGGTTTCCACTGAAGCTTTCTTT.

This chain uses TRBV3-1 (or the pseudogene TRBV3-2) with TRBJ1-1; no clear D. V lost 6 bases, J lost 7 bases, and 21 bases lay in between. The CDR3 runs to 15 residues. Germline V lookup: CDR1 LGHDT, CDR2 YNNKEL (reference sequence). CDR3 nucleotides: TGTGCCAGCAGGACTACTCGCGGGTCCCTAGGTGAAGCTTTCTTT. It yields the protein CASRTTRGSLGEAFF.

The chain links TRBV7-2 to TRBJ2-5; no firm D call. Trimming cost V 8 bases and J 0 bases, with 10 bases left between them. Germline values: CDR1 SGHTA, CDR2 FQGNSA. The CDR3 totals 13 residues. The CDR3 DNA reads TGTGCCAGCGCGAGGCCGAACCAAGAGACCCAGTACTTC. Its translation: CASARPNQETQYF.

CDR3 nucleotides: TGTGCCAGCAGCTCAACAGGGTCCGCCTATCAGCCCCAGCATTTT. Translated, it gives CASSSTGSAYQPQHF. This chain uses TRBV7-2 with TRBJ1-5; possible D gene TRBD1, 6 bases. Trimming shortened V by 4 bases and J by 5 bases, and 15 bases separated the two germline ends. The CDR3 covers 15 residues. Per germline, CDR1 SGHTA and CDR2 FQGNSA.

In this sample, this clone turned up once. The J gene is TRBJ1-2, the V gene TRBV5-6; D gene ambiguous. Trimming pared 0 bases from V and 1 base from J, leaving 7 bases between. The CDR3 extends over 14 amino acids. Looked up from germline, CDR1 is SGHDT and CDR2 is YYEEEE. CDR3 sequence (DNA): TGTGCCAGCAGCTTGGTTCCGGATAACTATGGCTACACCTTC. The encoded protein is CASSLVPDNYGYTF.

The chain links TRBV11-3 to TRBJ2-3; TRBD2 aligns across 9 bases. The germline gives CDR1 SGHNT, CDR2 YENEEA. The CDR3 loop spans 17 amino acids. Losses at the gene ends were 5 bases for V and 2 bases for J; bases not matched to a gene: 11. The CDR3 is CASSRGGGLAATDTQYF. CDR3 nucleotide sequence: TGTGCCAGCAGCCGCGGGGGGGGTCTAGCGGCCACAGATACGCAGTATTTT.

Only one count was recorded for this clone. The genes are TRBV6-5 and TRBJ1-4, with D perhaps TRBD1 (5 bases). The CDR3 runs 14 residues. The germline V and J ends were trimmed by 6 bases and 8 bases, with 16 bases remaining between them. Germline CDR1 and CDR2: MNHEY and SVGAGI. The CDR3 sequence: CASRKPGLLEKLFF. CDR3 coding DNA: TGTGCCAGCAGAAAACCGGGACTGTTAGAAAAACTGTTTTTT.